What follows are 31 T cell receptor beta chains derived from one specimen sequenced in a study of blood T cell repertoires in COVID-19. Assay used: immunoSEQ multiplex PCR; TCRdb lists only in-frame clones, some missing. This table holds fewer than 350,000 clones, about 83% found once. Sequenced sample: PBMCs or T cells enriched from blood (not recorded which). The origin of the receptors is a woman aged 40-49 years who had recovered from COVID-19.

The V and J genes are TRBV5-6 and TRBJ2-1; perhaps TRBD2 as D (6 bases). The CDR3 spans 16 residues. V was clipped by 2 bases and J by 6 bases, with 18 bases between them. Germline CDR1 SGHDT, CDR2 YYEEEE. CDR3 in amino acids: CASSFRVAAYGNEQFF. Here the CDR3 DNA reads TGTGCCAGCAGCTTCAGGGTAGCGGCTTACGGCAATGAGCAGTTCTTC. Drawing the rest from reference TRBV5-6 and TRBJ2-1, the complete variable domain is DAGVTQSPTHLIKTRGQQVTLRCSPKSGHDTVSWYQQALGQGPQFIFQYYEEEERQRGNFPDRFSGHQFPNYSSELNVNALLLGDSALYLCASSFRVAAYGNEQFFGPGTRLTVL.

This clone was seen a single time. The chain combines TRBV19 with TRBJ2-4, with 8 bases identical to TRBD1. The germline V gene has CDR1 LNHDA and CDR2 SQIVND (reference sequence). Trimming took 3 bases from V and 7 from J; bases not matched to a gene: 8. The CDR3 is 15 amino acids. The CDR3 spells CASSIVGDRKNIQYF. DNA of the CDR3: TGTGCCAGTAGTATCGTCGGGGACAGGAAGAACATTCAGTACTTC.

This clone occurred a few times. J is TRBJ2-4 and V is TRBV6-1; weak D call: TRBD2 (6 bases). CDR3 size: 15 residues. Germline V gene sequence: CDR1 MNHNS, CDR2 SASEGT. Trimming took off 2 bases at V and 3 bases at J, with 11 bases between the two ends. The CDR3: CASSEKWGDKNIQYF. The CDR3 DNA reads TGTGCCAGCAGTGAAAAATGGGGGGACAAAAACATTCAGTACTTC.

The chain combines TRBV19 with TRBJ2-7, with TRBD2 matching over 7 bases. This CDR3 comprises 15 residues. Germline V gene lookup returns CDR1 LNHDA and CDR2 SQIVND (reference sequence). Trimming cost V 8 bases and J 3 bases; bases outside gene matches: 13. The DNA for the CDR3 is TGTGCCAGTCCAATGGGGGAGGGCGACAACTACGAGCAGTACTTC. Amino acid sequence: CASPMGEGDNYEQYF. The variable domain in full, completed from reference TRBV19 and TRBJ2-7, reads DGGITQSPKYLFRKEGQNVTLSCEQNLNHDAMYWYRQDPGQGLRLIYYSQIVNDFQKGDIAEGYSVSREKKESFPLTVTSAQKNPTAFYLCASPMGEGDNYEQYFGPGTRLTVT.

The chain couples TRBV7-3 to TRBJ1-1; a possible D gene is TRBD1 (6 bases). Per germline, CDR1 SGHTA and CDR2 FQGTGA. The ends were cut back, 4 bases at V and 6 bases at J, with 15 bases in the middle. There are 14 residues in the CDR3. DNA for the CDR3: TGTGCCAGCAGCTCCCAATCAGGGGCCCCTGAAGCTTTCTTT. It specifies CASSSQSGAPEAFF.

The chain couples TRBV30 to TRBJ2-1; 10 nucleotides line up with TRBD2. This CDR3 spans 14 amino acids. In germline, CDR1 is GTSNPN, CDR2 SVGIG (reference sequence). Trimming took 5 bases from V and 3 from J; bases not matched to a gene: 4. CDR3 amino acids: CAWVAGGGYNEQFF. The CDR3 region has the DNA TGTGCCTGGGTAGCGGGAGGAGGCTACAATGAGCAGTTCTTC.

The chain uses TRBV9 and TRBJ2-2, with D tentatively TRBD1 (5 bases). Trimming shortened V by 1 base and J by 0 bases, and 7 bases separated the two germline ends. CDR1 and CDR2 (germline): SGDLS, YYNGEE. The CDR3 runs 15 residues. The CDR3 sequence: CASSVPTANTGELFF. CDR3 sequence (DNA): TGTGCCAGCAGCGTACCGACAGCGAACACCGGGGAGCTGTTTTTT. Full variable domain (rest looked up from reference TRBV9 and TRBJ2-2): DSGVTQTPKHLITATGQRVTLRCSPRSGDLSVYWYQQSLDQGLQFLIQYYNGEERAKGNILERFSAQQFPDLHSELNLSSLELGDSALYFCASSVPTANTGELFFGEGSRLTVL.

The V and J genes are TRBV24-1 and TRBJ2-1; 9 positions match TRBD2. The germline CDR1 and CDR2 sequences are KGHDR and SFDVKD. This CDR3 is built from 18 residues. The V gene end was trimmed by 3 bases and the J gene end by 2 bases; junction bases not matched to a gene: 10. This CDR3 reads CATSDPGTSKVAYNEQFF. The CDR3 DNA follows: TGTGCCACCAGTGATCCCGGGACTAGCAAAGTGGCCTACAATGAGCAGTTCTTC.

The DNA for the CDR3 is TGTGCCAGCAGTCGACCTTTGGAGGAGCAGTTCTTC. It specifies CASSRPLEEQFF. This sequence joins TRBV2 and TRBJ2-1; D is undetermined. V lost 5 bases and J 10 bases, leaving 12 bases between the germline ends. The length of the CDR3 is 12 residues. Germline V gene sequence: CDR1 SNHLY, CDR2 FYNNEI.

CDR3 DNA: TGTGCCAGCAGCTTAGACGGCAGGGGGCATACTGAAGCTTTCTTT. Encoded protein: CASSLDGRGHTEAFF. This chain links TRBV7-9 with TRBJ1-1, with 8 bases fitting TRBD1. V dropped 1 base and J dropped 5; count of bases not matched to a gene: 6. CDR1 and CDR2 from the germline V gene are SEHNR and FQNEAQ (reference sequence). The CDR3 has 15 amino acids.

The chain links TRBV7-2 to TRBJ1-4, with 8 bases identical to TRBD1. V shed 5 bases, J shed 8 bases, and the junction held 10 bases outside the gene matches. Germline-derived CDR1 and CDR2 are SGHTA and FQGNSA. This CDR3 comprises 15 residues. CDR3 region: CASSRTGTGGEKLFF. DNA for the CDR3: TGTGCCAGCAGCCGGACCGGGACAGGTGGGGAAAAACTGTTTTTT.

The chain carries TRBV10-2 and TRBJ2-1; 8 bases fit TRBD2. V was clipped by 7 bases and J by 8 bases; unmatched bases: 7. CDR1 and CDR2 (germline): WSHSY, SAAADI. This CDR3 contains 13 residues. The CDR3 region is CASKDGRGHEQFF. CDR3 DNA: TGCGCCAGCAAGGACGGGAGGGGACATGAGCAGTTCTTC.

J is TRBJ2-2 and V is TRBV28, with D possibly matching TRBD2 (7 bases). V was pared by 3 bases and J by 3 bases, with 14 bases between. CDR1 is MDHEN and CDR2 is SYDVKM in the germline V gene. The CDR3 spans 16 residues. CDR3 sequence: CASSLPGGHYTGELFF. As DNA, the CDR3 is TGTGCCAGCAGTTTGCCCGGGGGGCACTACACCGGGGAGCTGTTTTTT.

The rearrangement links TRBV5-1 to TRBJ2-5, with D unresolved. V was clipped by 0 bases and J by 2 bases, with 11 bases between them. CDR3 length: 15 amino acids. Germline V lookup: CDR1 SGHRS, CDR2 YFSETQ. CDR3 in DNA: TGCGCCAGCAGCTTGGCCGTTCCAACTCAAGAGACCCAGTACTTC. Translating it yields CASSLAVPTQETQYF.

V usage is TRBV24-1 and J usage is TRBJ1-2, with TRBD1 as a possible D gene (6 bases). The germline gives CDR1 KGHDR, CDR2 SFDVKD. V was cut by 6 bases and J by 6 bases, with 16 bases left in between. The CDR3 has 14 residues. The CDR3 DNA sequence: TGTGCCACCAGTCCCGGACCAGGGGTTCATGGCTACACCTTC. Protein product: CATSPGPGVHGYTF.

This clone was detected ten times or more. The chain uses TRBV15 and TRBJ2-1; D gene ambiguous. The germline gives CDR1 LNHNV, CDR2 YYDKDF (reference sequence). This CDR3 comprises 13 residues. The germline V and J ends were trimmed by 3 bases and 3 bases, with 6 bases remaining between them. The CDR3 nucleotides read TGTGCCACCAGCAGGGCCCTCTACAATGAGCAGTTCTTC. It specifies CATSRALYNEQFF.

The CDR3, as DNA: TGCGCCAGCAGCCTCCTGAACTCCGGGGCAACTAATGAAAAACTGTTTTTT. Its translation: CASSLLNSGATNEKLFF. The chain joins TRBV5-1 to TRBJ1-4; D call uncertain. The germline V and J ends were trimmed by 4 bases and 0 bases, with 16 bases remaining between them. CDR3 size: 17 residues. The V gene's germline CDR1 is SGHRS and CDR2 YFSETQ.

This sequence joins TRBV15 and TRBJ1-4; D possibly corresponds to TRBD1 (6 bases). Germline-derived CDR1 and CDR2 are LNHNV and YYDKDF (reference sequence). The CDR3 has 19 amino acids. Trimming left V 5 bases short and J 4 bases short, with 26 bases between. The CDR3 loop is CATSAGPYRSGDSNEKLFF. In nucleotides, the CDR3 is TGTGCCACCAGCGCAGGTCCTTACCGTTCAGGGGATAGTAATGAAAAACTGTTTTTT.

V and J are TRBV3-1 (or the pseudogene TRBV3-2) and TRBJ2-5; tentative D call: TRBD1 (6 bases). CDR1 and CDR2 (germline): LGHDT, YNNKEL (reference sequence). Deletions cut 2 bases from V and 4 bases from J, with 8 bases between. CDR3 size: 13 residues. As DNA, the CDR3 is TGTGCCAGCAGCCAATGGGGGCTAGAGACCCAGTACTTC. It translates to CASSQWGLETQYF.

The gene calls are TRBV7-2 and TRBJ2-7; TRBD2 agrees at 9 bases. The CDR3 runs to 17 residues. Per germline, CDR1 SGHTA and CDR2 FQGNSA. With 0 bases clipped from V and 4 bases from J, the junction kept 10 bases outside the gene matches. CDR3 protein: CASSLATSGSRRYEQYF. CDR3 bases: TGTGCCAGCAGCTTAGCGACTAGCGGCTCCCGTCGGTACGAGCAGTACTTC.

The V call is TRBV2, the J call TRBJ2-5; the D is unclear. The V end was cut by 3 bases, the J end by 2 bases, with 10 bases between. This CDR3 contains 14 residues. Germline values: CDR1 SNHLY, CDR2 FYNNEI. The CDR3 nucleotides read TGTGCCAGCAGTGATAGGAGCCTACAAGAGACCCAGTACTTC. Residues: CASSDRSLQETQYF.

This chain joins TRBV4-1 and TRBJ2-1, with TRBD1 matching 10 bases. Germline assignment: CDR1 MGHRA and CDR2 YSYEKL. J gave up 4 bases and V 6 bases, and 12 bases lay outside the gene matches. CDR3 size: 17 residues. CDR3 DNA sequence: TGCGCCAGCAGGAGGGACAGGGGCAGCGGGCCTTACAATGAGCAGTTCTTC. As protein: CASRRDRGSGPYNEQFF.

The chain is built from TRBV28 and TRBJ1-1, with TRBD1 as a possible D gene (6 bases). The CDR3 is 15 amino acids. The germline V gene has CDR1 MDHEN and CDR2 SYDVKM. V shed 8 bases and J shed 1 base, with 17 bases lying between them. The CDR3 reads CASREGGRRNTEAFF. The DNA for the CDR3 is TGTGCCAGCCGGGAGGGGGGCAGGAGGAACACTGAAGCTTTCTTT.

The V gene is TRBV10-2, the J gene TRBJ1-5; 7 bases fit TRBD1. After removal of 2 bases from V and 4 bases from J, the junction contained 8 bases not matched to a gene. The CDR3 runs 16 residues. Germline V gene lookup returns CDR1 WSHSY and CDR2 SAAADI. The chain's CDR3 is CASSEQGPGGNQPQHF. The CDR3 region has the DNA TGCGCCAGCAGTGAGCAGGGGCCAGGGGGAAATCAGCCCCAGCATTTT.

In its sample, this clone was seen once. The chain's CDR3 is CASRAGTHGYTF. In nucleotides, the CDR3 is TGTGCCAGCAGGGCCGGGACTCATGGCTACACCTTC. The chain couples TRBV6-5 to TRBJ1-2, with D possibly being TRBD1 (5 bases). Trimming left V 6 bases short and J 6 bases short, with 11 bases between. CDR1 MNHEY and CDR2 SVGAGI come from the germline V gene. The CDR3 consists of 12 residues.

The chain couples TRBV3-1 (or the pseudogene TRBV3-2) to TRBJ2-7; D is unresolved. V lost 3 bases, J lost 3 bases, and 3 bases lay in between. The CDR3 is made up of 11 amino acids. The germline V gene has CDR1 LGHDT and CDR2 YNNKEL (reference sequence). The CDR3 is CASSHGYEQYF. The CDR3 nucleotides are TGTGCCAGCAGCCACGGCTACGAGCAGTACTTC.

The chain joins TRBV7-9 to TRBJ1-2; TRBD1 aligns across 9 bases. The junction had 8 bases not matched to a gene; V was cut back by 5 bases and J by 4 bases. Germline CDR1 is SEHNR and CDR2 is FQNEAQ (reference sequence). The CDR3 has 15 residues. In DNA form, the CDR3 reads TGTGCCAGCAGCCGGGACAGGGTTGGGATCTATGGCTACACCTTC. Translation: CASSRDRVGIYGYTF.

The chain combines TRBV5-1 with TRBJ1-2; D gene ambiguous. This CDR3 has 14 amino acids. Germline values: CDR1 SGHRS, CDR2 YFSETQ. V was trimmed by 2 bases and J by 0 bases, leaving 8 bases between them. In nucleotides, the CDR3 is TGCGCCAGCAGCTTCTTACACCCTAACTATGGCTACACCTTC. It codes for CASSFLHPNYGYTF.

This chain links TRBV27 with TRBJ2-3; TRBD2 matches 7 bases. The CDR3 length is 15 residues. CDR1 is MNHEY, CDR2 SMNVEV, per germline (reference sequence). V gave up 5 bases and J gave up 4 bases; unmatched junction bases: 9. The CDR3 DNA is TGTGCCAGCAGTCTCCCCGCGGGAGCCCCAGATACGCAGTATTTT. Translated: CASSLPAGAPDTQYF.

The chain employs TRBV15 and TRBJ1-4; D uncertain. From germline, CDR1 is LNHNV and CDR2 YYDKDF (reference sequence). The V end was cut by 0 bases, the J end by 7 bases, with 6 bases between. CDR3 size: 13 residues. The CDR3 DNA reads TGTGCCACCAGCAGAGATGTTAGTGAAAAACTGTTTTTT. Amino acids: CATSRDVSEKLFF. Based on the CDR3 plus reference TRBV15 and TRBJ1-4, the full variable domain is DAMVIQNPRYQVTQFGKPVTLSCSQTLNHNVMYWYQQKSSQAPKLLFHYYDKDFNNEADTPDNFQSRRPNTSFCFLDIRSPGLGDTAMYLCATSRDVSEKLFFGSGTQLSVL.

The genes are TRBV4-3 and TRBJ2-1; 10 bases are a match to TRBD2. Germline V gives CDR1 LGHNA, CDR2 YSLEER. Trimming removed 1 base from V and 6 bases from J; junction bases left unmatched: 12. This CDR3 is 18 amino acids long. The chain's CDR3 is CASSQAAWASGSINEQFF. The CDR3 nucleotides are TGCGCCAGCAGCCAAGCGGCGTGGGCTAGCGGGAGTATCAATGAGCAGTTCTTC.